The next 8 T cell receptor beta chains were all read from a single sample in a study of shared clonotypes between healthy human individuals. Assay: immunoSEQ multiplex PCR; the TCRdb copy retains only in-frame clones and omits some. The profile shows more than 850,000 clones, 75% to 85% of them singletons. The sequenced sample was memory CD4+ T cells from PBMCs. The subset: CD45RA-negative fraction. These receptors all stem from a man aged 18 to 30 in good health. Some clones in this sample may be carry-over from other donors' samples.

V and J are TRBV7-9 and TRBJ2-5; the D is unclear. Germline V lookup: CDR1 SEHNR, CDR2 FQNEAQ (reference sequence). The CDR3 runs 14 residues. The V end was cut by 5 bases, the J end by 2 bases, with 12 bases between. The CDR3 DNA reads TGTGCCAGCAGCGCCTCGGCCCTACAAGAGACCCAGTACTTC. Translated, it gives CASSASALQETQYF. Full variable domain (outside the CDR3, taken from reference TRBV7-9 and TRBJ2-5): DTGVSQNPRHKITKRGQNVTFRCDPISEHNRLYWYRQTLGQGPEFLTYFQNEAQLEKSRLLSDRFSAERPKGSFSTLEIQRTEQGDSAMYLCASSASALQETQYFGPGTRLLVL.

The chain recombines TRBV6-5 with TRBJ2-4; 7 nucleotides agree with TRBD1. J was trimmed by 10 bases and V by 8 bases; bases with no gene match: 14. Germline V gene data show CDR1 as MNHEY and CDR2 as SVGAGI. The CDR3 runs to 14 residues. This CDR3 is CASRARGGVGIQYF. The CDR3 coding sequence is TGTGCCAGCCGAGCCCGAGGGGGCGTTGGGATTCAGTACTTC.

This chain links TRBV2 with TRBJ1-1; D not certain. This CDR3 has 14 residues. CDR1 and CDR2 (germline): SNHLY, FYNNEI. The germline V and J ends were trimmed by 3 bases and 5 bases, with 13 bases remaining between them. The CDR3 sequence: CASSDVRWGTEAFF. CDR3 DNA: TGTGCCAGCAGTGATGTACGGTGGGGAACTGAAGCTTTCTTT.

This chain connects TRBV2 to TRBJ2-7; D is unclear. The CDR3 runs to 15 residues. Germline CDR1 reads SNHLY; CDR2 reads FYNNEI. Trimming removed 0 bases at V and 3 bases at J, with 12 bases between. CDR3 bases: TGTGCCAGCAGTGAAGCCGGATCAGCGATCTACGAGCAGTACTTC. Encoded protein: CASSEAGSAIYEQYF.

The rearrangement uses TRBV10-3 and TRBJ1-4, with no clear D. CDR1 is ENHRY, CDR2 SYGVKD, per germline. The CDR3 extends over 16 amino acids. The germline V and J ends were trimmed by 0 bases and 0 bases, with 8 bases remaining between them. The CDR3 DNA sequence: TGTGCCATCAGTGAGTCGAGGTCAGCAACTAATGAAAAACTGTTTTTT. Its protein product is CAISESRSATNEKLFF.

J is TRBJ2-1 and V is TRBV5-1; 9 positions match TRBD1. The CDR3 sequence is 15 residues long. Trimming removed 4 bases from V and 2 bases from J; junction bases left unmatched: 4. The V gene's germline CDR1 is SGHRS and CDR2 YFSETQ. DNA for the CDR3: TGCGCCAGCAGCGAACGACAGGGGGCCTACAATGAGCAGTTCTTC. Translation: CASSERQGAYNEQFF.

Concerning this clone itself: Within the sample, other DNA sequences also encode this same CDR3. The chain links TRBV5-6 to TRBJ2-7; D may be TRBD1 (5 bases). The CDR3 runs to 12 residues. Germline CDR1 is SGHDT and CDR2 is YYEEEE. Trimming removed 1 base at V and 4 bases at J, with 6 bases between. In nucleotides, the CDR3 is TGTGCCAGCAGCTTGCAGGGATACGAGCAGTACTTC. Translating it yields CASSLQGYEQYF.

The chain joins TRBV7-9 to TRBJ2-7; possibly TRBD1 for D (6 bases). The CDR3 runs 12 residues. Germline lookup yields CDR1 SEHNR and CDR2 FQNEAQ (reference sequence). V gave up 5 bases and J gave up 6 bases, with 11 bases separating them. The CDR3 spells CASSLTGTEQYF. CDR3 bases: TGTGCCAGCAGCCTAACAGGGACCGAGCAGTACTTC. Filled out from reference TRBV7-9 and TRBJ2-7, the complete variable domain reads DTGVSQNPRHKITKRGQNVTFRCDPISEHNRLYWYRQTLGQGPEFLTYFQNEAQLEKSRLLSDRFSAERPKGSFSTLEIQRTEQGDSAMYLCASSLTGTEQYFGPGTRLTVT.